This T cell receptor (beta chain) was found in a study of T cell changes during pregnancy in multiple sclerosis. Measured with immunoSEQ multiplex PCR; TCRdb has only the in-frame clones, and not every one. Altogether around 64,000 clones are present, about 93% being singletons, with the ten largest covering about 2.5%. Trimming at V came to 8 bases and at J to 3 bases, leaving 7 bases not matched to a gene. The CDR3 contains 15 residues. The germline V gene encodes CDR1 MNHEY and CDR2 SMNVEV (reference sequence). This TCR was sampled from a female donor with multiple sclerosis, enrolled in a pregnancy study. The V and J genes are TRBV27 and TRBJ2-1; TRBD2 matches 10 bases. The source material was CD8+ T cells from peripheral blood mononuclear cells, sampled in the third trimester of pregnancy. The CDR3 DNA sequence: TGTGCCAGCCTCGGACTAGCGGATCTCTACAATGAGCAGTTCTTC. Translation: CASLGLADLYNEQFF.